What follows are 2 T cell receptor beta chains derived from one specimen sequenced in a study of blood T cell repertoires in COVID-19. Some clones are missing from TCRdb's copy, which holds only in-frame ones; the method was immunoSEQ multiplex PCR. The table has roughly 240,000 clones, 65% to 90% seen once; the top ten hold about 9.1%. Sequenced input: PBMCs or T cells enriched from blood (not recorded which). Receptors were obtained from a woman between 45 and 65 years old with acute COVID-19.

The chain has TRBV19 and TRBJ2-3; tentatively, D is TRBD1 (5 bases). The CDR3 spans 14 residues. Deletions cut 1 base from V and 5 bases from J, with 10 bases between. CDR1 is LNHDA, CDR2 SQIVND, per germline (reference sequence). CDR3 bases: TGTGCCAGTAGTATAGGAGCCCAGGGAGATACGCAGTATTTT. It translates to CASSIGAQGDTQYF.

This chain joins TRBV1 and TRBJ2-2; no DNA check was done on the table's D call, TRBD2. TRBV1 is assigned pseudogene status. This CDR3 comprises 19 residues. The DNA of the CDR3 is TGCACCAGCAGAGGTCCGGGACTAGCGGGGGGCGGGAACACCGGGGAGCTGTTTTTT. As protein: CTSRGPGLAGGGNTGELFF.